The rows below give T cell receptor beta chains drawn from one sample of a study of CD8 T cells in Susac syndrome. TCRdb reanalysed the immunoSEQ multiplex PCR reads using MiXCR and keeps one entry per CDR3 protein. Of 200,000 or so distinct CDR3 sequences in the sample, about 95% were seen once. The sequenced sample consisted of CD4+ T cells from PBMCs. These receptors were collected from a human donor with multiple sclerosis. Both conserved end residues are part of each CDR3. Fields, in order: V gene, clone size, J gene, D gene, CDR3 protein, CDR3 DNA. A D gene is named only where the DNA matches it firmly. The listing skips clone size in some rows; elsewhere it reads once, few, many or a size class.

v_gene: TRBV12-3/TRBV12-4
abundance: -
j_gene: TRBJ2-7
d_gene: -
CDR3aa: CASSLAQVPYEQYF
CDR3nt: TGTGCCAGCAGTTTAGCACAAGTTCCCTACGAGCAGTACTTC

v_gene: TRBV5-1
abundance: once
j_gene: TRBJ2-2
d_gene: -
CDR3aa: CASSQDANTGELFF
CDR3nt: TGCGCCAGCAGCCAGGACGCGAACACCGGGGAGCTGTTTTTT

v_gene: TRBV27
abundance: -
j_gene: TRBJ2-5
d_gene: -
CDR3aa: CASSPSALGETQYF
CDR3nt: TGTGCCAGCAGTCCCAGCGCTCTGGGGGAGACCCAGTACTTC

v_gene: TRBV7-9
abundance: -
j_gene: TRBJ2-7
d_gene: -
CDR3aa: CASERGSYEQYF
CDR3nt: TGTGCCAGCGAACGGGGGAGCTACGAGCAGTACTTC

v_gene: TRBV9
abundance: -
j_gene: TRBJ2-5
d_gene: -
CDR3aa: CASSLLGGTGTQYF
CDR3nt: TGTGCCAGCAGCCTTTTGGGGGGAACCGGGACCCAGTACTTC

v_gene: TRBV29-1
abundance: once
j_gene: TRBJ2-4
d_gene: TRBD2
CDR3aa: CSVVRTGGPQNIQYF
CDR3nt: TGCAGCGTTGTCAGAACGGGAGGGCCCCAAAACATTCAGTACTTC

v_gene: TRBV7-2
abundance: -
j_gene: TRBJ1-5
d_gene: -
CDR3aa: CASQGLNSNQPQHF
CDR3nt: TGTGCCAGCCAGGGACTGAATAGCAATCAGCCCCAGCATTTT

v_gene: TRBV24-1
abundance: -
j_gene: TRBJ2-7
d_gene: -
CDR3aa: CATAGGSGYEQYF
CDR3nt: TGTGCCACCGCCGGGGGAAGCGGCTACGAGCAGTACTTC

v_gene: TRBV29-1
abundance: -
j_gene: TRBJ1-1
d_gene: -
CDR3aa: CSVEVSWNTEAFF
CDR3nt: TGCAGCGTTGAAGTAAGTTGGAACACTGAAGCTTTCTTT

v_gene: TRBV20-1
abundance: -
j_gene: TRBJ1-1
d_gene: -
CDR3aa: CSASDSAGTEAFF
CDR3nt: TGCAGTGCTTCGGACAGTGCAGGCACTGAAGCTTTCTTT

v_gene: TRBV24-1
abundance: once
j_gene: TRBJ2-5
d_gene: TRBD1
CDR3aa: CATRDREETQYF
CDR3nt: TGTGCCACCCGGGACAGGGAAGAGACCCAGTACTTC